Listed here are 6 T cell receptor beta chains from one sample, sequenced in a study of shared clonotypes between healthy human individuals. It was CD45RO-negative cells, positively selected for CCR7, that made up naive CD8 cells, with terminally differentiated effector memory CD45RA+ cells excluded. Only in-frame clones appear in the TCRdb table, and some are missing; sequencing was by immunoSEQ multiplex PCR. The profile shows 1.5 million to 2.5 million clones, approximately 94% of them singletons. The material sequenced was naive CD8+ T cells sorted from blood. The source is a man aged 18 to 35 in good health.

The CDR3 spells CASSSGQGANEQYF. CDR3 DNA: TGTGCCAGCAGCTCGGGACAGGGGGCAAACGAGCAGTACTTC. The chain uses TRBV5-5 and TRBJ2-7, with 12 bases identical to TRBD1. The ends lost 3 bases at V and 5 bases at J; junction bases unmatched: 3. Germline V gene data show CDR1 as SGHKS and CDR2 as YYEKEE (reference sequence). The CDR3 loop spans 14 amino acids.

This chain uses TRBV6-1 with TRBJ2-3, with D perhaps TRBD1 (8 bases). Trimming removed 2 bases from V and 0 bases from J, with 15 bases in between. This CDR3 has 17 amino acids. Germline loops: CDR1 MNHNS, CDR2 SASEGT. The CDR3 sequence is CASSESYRGGSTDTQYF. In DNA, the CDR3 is TGTGCCAGCAGTGAATCCTACAGGGGGGGTAGCACAGATACGCAGTATTTT.

The V gene is TRBV25-1, the J gene TRBJ2-2; tentative D call: TRBD2 (5 bases). CDR1 is MGHDK, CDR2 SYGVNS, per germline. V was shortened by 11 bases and J by 6 bases, with 16 bases between the two germline ends. This CDR3 contains 13 residues. The CDR3 nucleotides are TGTGCCGTTATGACGAGGGAAGCCGGGGAGCTGTTTTTT. Residues: CAVMTREAGELFF.

The gene calls are TRBV27 and TRBJ2-7, with D perhaps matching TRBD1 (7 bases). Germline CDR1 MNHEY, CDR2 SMNVEV (reference sequence). The CDR3 is made up of 15 amino acids. V lost 6 bases and J 1 base, leaving 16 bases between the germline ends. As DNA, the CDR3 is TGTGCCAGCAGCCTTTACGCGGGACAGTCCTACGAGCAGTACTTC. Its translation is CASSLYAGQSYEQYF.

V and J are TRBV11-3 and TRBJ2-5; no reliable D call. CDR3 length: 13 amino acids. V was cut by 3 bases and J by 2 bases, with 7 bases left in between. The V gene's germline CDR1 is SGHNT and CDR2 YENEEA. The CDR3 reads CASSLNTQETQYF. CDR3 DNA: TGTGCCAGCAGCTTGAACACGCAAGAGACCCAGTACTTC.

To note about this clone: Other nucleotide sequences in the sample specify the same CDR3. This sequence joins TRBV9 and TRBJ2-7; D remains ambiguous. Trimming left V 0 bases short and J 4 bases short, with 8 bases between. The CDR3 totals 13 residues. The germline gives CDR1 SGDLS, CDR2 YYNGEE. The CDR3 is CASSVGSDYEQYF. In nucleotides, the CDR3 is TGTGCCAGCAGCGTAGGGTCGGATTACGAGCAGTACTTC.